Below are 14 T cell receptor beta chains sequenced from a single sample in a study of identical twins. Each CDR3 protein is one row after TCRdb ran MiXCR on the 5' RACE reads. The data contain roughly 1,500,000 distinct CDR3 sequences, around a third of them singletons. The specimen was cord blood. The receptors stem from a newborn girl in good health.

This rearrangement joins TRBV6-1 to TRBJ2-1; 8 nucleotides align to TRBD1. The CDR3 length is 12 residues. Trimming at V came to 6 bases and at J to 9 bases, leaving 4 bases not matched to a gene. Germline V gene lookup returns CDR1 MNHNS and CDR2 SASEGT. CDR3 sequence reads: CASRTTGGEQFF. The CDR3 DNA sequence: TGTGCCAGCAGAACTACAGGGGGTGAGCAGTTCTTC.

In its sample, this clonotype was seen a few times. The chain links TRBV4-1 to TRBJ2-1; D gene uncertain. V was shortened by 3 bases and J by 0 bases, with 12 bases between the two germline ends. This CDR3 has 16 amino acids. Germline CDR1 is MGHRA and CDR2 is YSYEKL. The CDR3 sequence is CASSHLEGSSYNEQFF. In DNA form, the CDR3 reads TGCGCCAGCAGCCACCTAGAAGGTAGCTCCTACAATGAGCAGTTCTTC.

The chain joins TRBV6-7 to TRBJ2-3; D might be TRBD1 (6 bases). TRBV6-7 is designated an ORF whose function remains uncertain. Trimming left V 5 bases short and J 2 bases short, with 14 bases between. The CDR3 extends over 15 amino acids. The DNA of the CDR3 is TGTGCCAGCAGTCAACGGGACACGCACACAGATACGCAGTATTTT. Translated, it gives CASSQRDTHTDTQYF.

This clonotype came up a few times. V gene TRBV5-6 combines with J gene TRBJ2-3; D could derive from TRBD1 or TRBD2 (5 bases each). Germline CDR1 SGHDT, CDR2 YYEEEE. The V end was cut by 6 bases, the J end by 0 bases, with 14 bases between. This CDR3 has 15 amino acids. The CDR3 nucleotides are TGTGCCAGCACCCCGACAGAGGGAAGCACAGATACGCAGTATTTT. Its translation: CASTPTEGSTDTQYF. The whole variable domain, filled in from reference TRBV5-6 and TRBJ2-3, reads DAGVTQSPTHLIKTRGQQVTLRCSPKSGHDTVSWYQQALGQGPQFIFQYYEEEERQRGNFPDRFSGHQFPNYSSELNVNALLLGDSALYLCASTPTEGSTDTQYFGPGTRLTVL.

The chain combines TRBV18 with TRBJ2-7; possibly TRBD1 or TRBD2 for D (5 bases each). Germline CDR1 reads KGHSH; CDR2 reads LQKENI. The CDR3 length is 16 residues. V was clipped by 2 bases and J by 0 bases, with 14 bases between them. The CDR3 coding sequence is TGTGCCAGCTCACCAGGGATAGGGACCAGCTCCTACGAGCAGTACTTC. Translating it yields CASSPGIGTSSYEQYF.

The rearrangement uses TRBV7-2 and TRBJ1-6, with D perhaps TRBD1 (5 bases). The CDR3 consists of 17 residues. Germline loops: CDR1 SGHTA, CDR2 FQGNSA. Trimming stripped 5 bases from V and 3 bases from J, with 17 bases between. The CDR3 region has the DNA TGTGCCAGCAGCCCCGACAGCGTTATCCTCTATAATTCACCCCTCCACTTT. Its translation is CASSPDSVILYNSPLHF.

This sequence joins TRBV28 and TRBJ2-3; TRBD2 might be the D (5 bases). V shed 10 bases and J shed 0 bases, with 11 bases lying between them. The length of the CDR3 is 13 residues. Germline assignment: CDR1 MDHEN and CDR2 SYDVKM. The CDR3 region has the DNA TGTGCCACCCAGCGGACTAGCACAGATACGCAGTATTTT. Translating it yields CATQRTSTDTQYF. Drawing the rest from reference TRBV28 and TRBJ2-3, the complete variable domain is DVKVTQSSRYLVKRTGEKVFLECVQDMDHENMFWYRQDPGLGLRLIYFSYDVKMKEKGDIPEGYSVSREKKERFSLILESASTNQTSMYLCATQRTSTDTQYFGPGTRLTVL.

Note on this clonotype: Compared with germline, one end of the junction differs, possibly owing to a read error. V usage is TRBV19 and J usage is TRBJ1-6; D remains ambiguous. CDR1 LNHDA and CDR2 SQIVND come from the germline V gene (reference sequence). This CDR3 comprises 16 residues. This chain's CDR3 is CASSPRHDSYNSPPHF. The CDR3, as DNA: TGTGCCAGTAGTCCCCGACACGACTCCTATAATTCACCCCCCCACTTT.

This clonotype was counted between two and nine times. This chain links TRBV27 with TRBJ1-2; a weak D match, TRBD1 (5 bases). The CDR3 spans 14 residues. The germline CDR1 and CDR2 sequences are MNHEY and SMNVEV (reference sequence). V was cut by 0 bases and J by 3 bases, with 8 bases left in between. DNA of the CDR3: TGTGCCAGCAGTTTATCGCTAGGGGACTATGGCTACACCTTC. Its protein is CASSLSLGDYGYTF.

The chain combines TRBV28 with TRBJ2-1, with 14 bases lining up with TRBD2. This CDR3 is built from 15 residues. Germline assignment: CDR1 MDHEN and CDR2 SYDVKM. With 7 bases clipped from V and 6 bases from J, the junction kept 5 bases outside the gene matches. CDR3 DNA sequence: TGTGCCAGCATCCCCGGGACTAGCGGGAGCAATGAGCAGTTCTTC. Protein: CASIPGTSGSNEQFF.

This clonotype was picked up a small number of times. The J gene is TRBJ2-1, the V gene TRBV21-1; the table's D call, TRBD1, was not checked against the DNA. TRBV21-1 is a pseudogene. CDR3 length: 18 residues. The CDR3 sequence is CASSKVVDWDSPYNEQFF. The DNA for the CDR3 is TGTGCCAGCAGCAAAGTGGTAGACTGGGACAGCCCCTACAATGAGCAGTTCTTC.

The sample holds many counts of this clonotype. The J gene is TRBJ2-4, the V gene TRBV7-2; D unclear. This CDR3 region has 16 residues. The germline V gene has CDR1 SGHTA and CDR2 FQGNSA. The V end lost 0 bases, the J end lost 3 bases, and 12 bases lay between the germline ends. This chain's CDR3 is CASSLAQPLGKNIQYF. The CDR3 DNA follows: TGTGCCAGCAGCTTAGCCCAGCCTCTTGGCAAAAACATTCAGTACTTC.

This clonotype has more than one count but fewer than ten. The CDR3 sequence is CSAKRTSGRHEQFF. CDR3 in DNA: TGCAGTGCCAAAAGGACTAGCGGGAGGCATGAGCAGTTCTTC. The chain has TRBV20-1 and TRBJ2-1, with 14 bases identical to TRBD2. Trimming at V came to 6 bases and at J to 8 bases, leaving 6 bases not matched to a gene. The germline CDR1 and CDR2 sequences are DFQATT and SNEGSKA (reference sequence). The CDR3 runs 14 residues.

This clonotype was recorded at least ten times. V gene TRBV21-1 combines with J gene TRBJ1-2; the table assigns TRBD1, which was not confirmed against the DNA. TRBV21-1 is termed a pseudogene. This CDR3 is 15 amino acids long. In nucleotides, the CDR3 is TGTGCCAGCAGCAACCGACAGGGCCTAAACTATGGCTACACCTTC. Its protein product is CASSNRQGLNYGYTF.